This TCR beta chain was captured in a study of blood T cell repertoires in COVID-19. Germline CDR1 reads SGHNT; CDR2 reads YENEEA. The CDR3 has 14 amino acids. V gave up 5 bases and J gave up 5 bases; unmatched junction bases: 8. In the authors' methods: Estimation of nucleated cell counts was performed using reference gene primer amplification. Profiled with immunoSEQ multiplex PCR; TCRdb holds only in-frame clones, not every one. Clone size and V and J calls were adopted from that table, with D and trimming inferred from the DNA. The repertoire includes fewer than 300,000 clones, about 89% of them detected once, and roughly 2.3% sits in the top ten. Seattle cases were enrolled at active infection and followed longitudinally.

The sequenced sample was peripheral blood. The sequence was obtained from a woman in her 30s with COVID-19, enrolled during active disease. The J gene is TRBJ2-5, the V gene TRBV11-3, with 7 bases matching TRBD2. The CDR3 spells CASSPGLPWETQYF. The CDR3 nucleotides are TGTGCCAGCAGCCCGGGACTACCGTGGGAGACCCAGTACTTC.